This T cell receptor beta chain was captured in a study of blood T cell repertoires in COVID-19. Germline-derived CDR1 and CDR2 are MNHNS and SASEGT. Trimming at V came to 2 bases and at J to 5 bases, leaving 3 bases not matched to a gene. The CDR3 is 15 amino acids. Produced via immunoSEQ multiplex PCR; TCRdb's table is partial and in-frame only. The repertoire holds around 200,000 clones, with around 80% as singletons. This clonotype was obtained from a woman in her twenties or thirties with COVID-19, enrolled during active disease. Sequenced input: peripheral blood. The V gene is TRBV6-1, the J gene TRBJ2-1, with 10 bases matching TRBD2. The CDR3 sequence is CASSEPGLADNEQFF. The CDR3 DNA follows: TGTGCCAGCAGTGAACCCGGACTAGCGGACAATGAGCAGTTCTTC.